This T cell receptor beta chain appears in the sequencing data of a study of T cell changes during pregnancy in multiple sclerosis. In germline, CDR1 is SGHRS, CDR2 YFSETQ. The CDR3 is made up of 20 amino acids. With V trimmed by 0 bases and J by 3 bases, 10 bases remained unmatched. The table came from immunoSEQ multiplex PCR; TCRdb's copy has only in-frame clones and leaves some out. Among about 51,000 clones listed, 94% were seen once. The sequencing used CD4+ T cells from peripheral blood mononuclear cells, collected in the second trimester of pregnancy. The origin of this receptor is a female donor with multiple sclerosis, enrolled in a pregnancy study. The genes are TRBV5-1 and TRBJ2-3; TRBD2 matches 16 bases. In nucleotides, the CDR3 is TGCGCCAGCAGCTTGGCGTTGGGGACTAGCGGGGGGGCCATGACAGATACGCAGTATTTT. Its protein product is CASSLALGTSGGAMTDTQYF.